A selection of T cell receptor beta chains follows, all from one sample in a study of T cells in Graves' hyperthyroidism and ophthalmopathy. TCRdb independently ran MiXCR on the multiplex PCR reads; one entry per CDR3 protein. The sample lists 350,000 or so distinct CDR3 sequences; roughly 18% were seen once. Sequenced sample: blood. The receptors come from a woman aged 40 to 50 with Graves' ophthalmopathy. The CDR3 runs from the conserved cysteine through the conserved F or W. The D gene is left open where the match is weak. Clone size is shown for a subset of rows, as once, few, many or a class of expanded clone.

V gene,D gene,J gene,clone size,CDR3 DNA,CDR3 protein
TRBV5-8,.,TRBJ1-2,.,TGTGCCAGCAGCTTGAATGACAGGAACTATGGCTACACCTTC,CASSLNDRNYGYTF
TRBV7-2,.,TRBJ2-2,many,TGTGCCAGCAGCCGCGGGTTCAGTAGGACCGGGGAGCTGTTTTTT,CASSRGFSRTGELFF
TRBV28,TRBD2,TRBJ2-7,few,TGTGCCAGCAGTTTCAAGCGGGAGGGCTCCTACGAGCAGTACTTC,CASSFKREGSYEQYF
TRBV20-1,TRBD1,TRBJ2-7,many,TGCAGTGCTAATCCGACCCCGGGACAGGCCTACGAGCAGTACTTC,CSANPTPGQAYEQYF
TRBV6-2/TRBV6-3,.,TRBJ2-7,many,TGTGCCACTTCAAAGATGGTCTCCTACGAGCAGTACTTC,CATSKMVSYEQYF
TRBV6-1,TRBD1,TRBJ2-5,many,TGTGCCAGCAGTGAGACGACAGGGGTGCAGACCCAGTACTTC,CASSETTGVQTQYF
TRBV6-4,.,TRBJ2-2,few,TGTGCCAGCAGCTCCCCCGGATCGACAGGGAACACCGGGGAGCTGTTTTTT,CASSSPGSTGNTGELFF
TRBV5-1,TRBD1,TRBJ2-7,many,TGCGCCAGCAGCAGCGACAGGGCTCGCTCCTACGAGCAGTACTTC,CASSSDRARSYEQYF
TRBV12-3/TRBV12-4,.,TRBJ1-2,many,TGTGCCAGCAGTTCGGGACAAGTTTATGGCTACACCTTC,CASSSGQVYGYTF
TRBV30,.,TRBJ2-2,many,TGTGCCTGGAAGGGGGTGGGACGGGACACCGGGGAGCTGTTTTTT,CAWKGVGRDTGELFF
TRBV19,.,TRBJ2-7,.,TGTGCCAGTAGGTCCCGGGTGACGGGAGAAGGATACGAGCAGTACTTC,CASRSRVTGEGYEQYF
TRBV10-3,TRBD2,TRBJ2-7,many,TGTGCCATCAAGACGGGACTAGCGGTTTACGAGCAGTACTTC,CAIKTGLAVYEQYF
TRBV6-1,TRBD2,TRBJ2-2,.,TGTGCCAGCAGTGAAGGCGGGGGGGCCGAAGTCACCGGGGAGCTGTTTTTT,CASSEGGGAEVTGELFF
TRBV28,TRBD1,TRBJ1-2,many,TGTGCCAGCAGCTATTCTGAGACAGGGTCCTCTGGCTACACCTTC,CASSYSETGSSGYTF
TRBV12-3/TRBV12-4,TRBD1,TRBJ1-5,many,TGTGCCAGCATGGTTGGAACAGGGGCGTTGCAGCCCCAGCATTTT,CASMVGTGALQPQHF
TRBV19,.,TRBJ1-1,many,TGTGCCAGTAGTAGGGGGAAGAGCACTGAAGCTTTCTTT,CASSRGKSTEAFF
TRBV28,TRBD2,TRBJ2-5,many,TGTGCCAGCAGTCACACGGCGGGACTAGCTGAGACCCAGTACTTC,CASSHTAGLAETQYF
TRBV11-2,TRBD2,TRBJ2-7,few,TGTGCCAGCAGCTCGCCGGGGGGGCGGACTAGCGGGAGGAGGGAGCAGTACTTC,CASSSPGGRTSGRREQYF
TRBV27,.,TRBJ1-6,many,TGTGCCAGCAGCCCTACAGGGATTGATGTAAATTCACCCCTCCACTTT,CASSPTGIDVNSPLHF
TRBV29-1,.,TRBJ2-7,many,TGCAGCGTTGACACAAACTACGAGCAGTACTTC,CSVDTNYEQYF
TRBV6-5,TRBD1,TRBJ1-2,many,TGTGCCAGCACCTTGGGACAGGGGGCAGGTGGCTACACCTTC,CASTLGQGAGGYTF
TRBV30,.,TRBJ1-1,.,TGTGCCTGGAGGGCAAGCTCGGGAAGGGCTTTCTTT,CAWRASSGRAFF
TRBV6-2/TRBV6-3,.,TRBJ1-1,many,TGTGCCAGCAGTTCCCGACACGGGAACACTGAAGCTTTCTTT,CASSSRHGNTEAFF
TRBV6-5,.,TRBJ1-1,.,TGTGCCAGCGGTTACTCGACTCAGGGGATCACTGAGGCTTTCTTT,CASGYSTQGITEAFF
TRBV24-1,.,TRBJ2-7,many,TGTGCCACCAGGACGGGACCCGACCCCTACGAGCAGTACTTC,CATRTGPDPYEQYF
TRBV29-1,.,TRBJ1-2,many,TGCAGCGTTGAAGATCGGACCGAAATAGCGGGCTACACCTTC,CSVEDRTEIAGYTF
TRBV6-5,.,TRBJ1-2,many,TGTGCCACCCAGACAGTTGATTATGGCTACACCTTC,CATQTVDYGYTF
TRBV30,.,TRBJ2-1,.,TGTGCCTGGAGTGCGGGGGCGCGCTACAATGAGCAGTTCTTC,CAWSAGARYNEQFF
TRBV9,TRBD1,TRBJ2-5,many,TGTGCCAGCAGCGCCCACCCGGACAGGGAGGAGACCCAGTACTTC,CASSAHPDREETQYF
TRBV11-2,.,TRBJ2-7,few,TGTGCCAGCAGCTTAGTTGCTAGTTCGGTTATACACTACGAGCAGTACTTC,CASSLVASSVIHYEQYF
TRBV3-1,TRBD1,TRBJ1-5,few,TGTGCCAGCAGCCAAGGGAGACAGGGATCAAATCAGCCCCAGCATTTT,CASSQGRQGSNQPQHF
TRBV6-1,.,TRBJ2-5,.,TGTGCCAGCAGTCCCACACCCCCCGGGACCTCGAGTCAAGAGACCCAGTACTTC,CASSPTPPGTSSQETQYF
TRBV12-3/TRBV12-4,TRBD1,TRBJ2-7,many,TGTGCCAGCAGACGCCGGGACAGGGGCTACGAGCAGTACTTC,CASRRRDRGYEQYF
TRBV5-1,.,TRBJ1-2,.,TGCGCCAGCAGGAAGGACCGTCAAAACTATGGCTACACCTTC,CASRKDRQNYGYTF
TRBV28,TRBD1,TRBJ1-5,many,TGTGCCAGCAGTTTAATCCGGACAGGGACACCATATAGCAATCAGCCCCAGCATTTT,CASSLIRTGTPYSNQPQHF
TRBV11-2,TRBD2,TRBJ2-7,few,TGTGCCAGCAGCTTAGAAGCTAGCGGGAGTCCGGGTAGCTACGAGCAGTACTTC,CASSLEASGSPGSYEQYF
TRBV6-5,.,TRBJ2-5,many,TGTGCCAGCAGGATCCGGGACGCAGGAGGAGAGACCCAGTACTTC,CASRIRDAGGETQYF
TRBV3-1,.,TRBJ1-5,many,TGTGCCAGCAGCCCCACCCCACGTAGCAATCAGCCCCAGCATTTT,CASSPTPRSNQPQHF
TRBV2,TRBD2,TRBJ2-7,.,TGTGCCAGCAGTGACGGACTAGCGGGGTACTACGAGCAGTACTTC,CASSDGLAGYYEQYF
TRBV13,TRBD1,TRBJ2-7,few,TGTGCCAACAGCTTCGACAGGGCTCTCAACGAGCAGTACTTC,CANSFDRALNEQYF
TRBV29-1,.,TRBJ2-7,many,TGCAGCGCGGGACAAGCCTACGAGCAGTACTTC,CSAGQAYEQYF
TRBV29-1,.,TRBJ1-2,many,TGCAGCGTTGGATACGATCTTGACTATGGCTACACCTTC,CSVGYDLDYGYTF
TRBV5-6,.,TRBJ2-6,many,TGTGCCAGCAGCAAGACAGCTGGGGCCAACGTCCTGACTTTC,CASSKTAGANVLTF
TRBV14,.,TRBJ1-3,many,TGTGCCAGCAGCGGGACAACTGGAAACACCATATATTTT,CASSGTTGNTIYF
TRBV6-5,.,TRBJ1-5,few,TGTGCCAGCAGTTACCGGGGGGTTCAGCCCCAGCATTTT,CASSYRGVQPQHF
TRBV7-2,.,TRBJ1-5,few,TGTGCCAGCAGCTTAGCCCAGGGCGGTGGGCAGCCCCAGCATTTT,CASSLAQGGGQPQHF
TRBV28,TRBD2,TRBJ2-7,many,TGTGCCGAGGGAACTAGCGGGAGAAGTGAGCAGTACTTC,CAEGTSGRSEQYF
TRBV6-2/TRBV6-3,.,TRBJ2-7,many,TGTGCCAGCAGTTACCTATTCCAGGGCTACGAGCAGTACTTC,CASSYLFQGYEQYF
TRBV18,.,TRBJ2-5,many,TGTGCCAGCTCACCACAAGGCCAAGAGACCCAGTACTTC,CASSPQGQETQYF
TRBV4-1,TRBD2,TRBJ2-5,many,TGCGCCAGCAGCCAACGGGGGGTTCGCATGGAGACCCAGTACTTC,CASSQRGVRMETQYF
TRBV6-5,.,TRBJ2-7,many,TGTGCCAGCAGTTACTGGACGCACGGGGCCTACGAGCAGTACTTC,CASSYWTHGAYEQYF